A single sample gave rise to the 25 T cell receptor beta chains below, sequenced in a study of Ad26.COV2.S vaccination and SARS-CoV-2 variants (dated by TCRdb to about 2021). The library was obtained by the immunoSEQ multiplex PCR assay. TCRdb took this table from immuneACCESS and kept in-frame rearrangements with V and J called. Such tables lack part of the clones; where checked against another copy, unresolved V genes explain under half of the gap, and the rest is unexplained. The sample table shows fewer than 400,000 clones, and 90% are seen once. Around 5.5% of the sample lies in the top ten. The sample's treatment or condition label, decoded: roughly 19 received Ad26.COV2.S at low or high dose, single or two shots; 5 received placebo; per-sample allocation not given. For vaccine and placebo recipients, the sequenced repertoires came from samples collected on day 63 after the first injection.

Sequenced here: peripheral blood, sampled in a trial of Ad26.COV2.S vaccine versus placebo. The receptors come from a person between 18 and 65 years old who received the Ad26.COV2.S COVID-19 vaccine or a placebo.

The chain employs TRBV11-3 and TRBJ1-1; D might be TRBD1 (5 bases). V dropped 5 bases and J dropped 0 bases, with 10 bases sitting between them. CDR3 size: 14 residues. Germline CDR1 and CDR2: SGHNT and YENEEA. The CDR3 here is CASSPGLMNTEAFF. The CDR3 nucleotides read TGTGCCAGCAGCCCGGGACTGATGAACACTGAAGCTTTCTTT.

The chain combines TRBV28 with TRBJ1-5, with 8 nucleotides matching TRBD1. The CDR3 extends over 15 amino acids. CDR1 and CDR2 (germline): MDHEN, SYDVKM. V shed 5 bases, J shed 4 bases, and the junction held 7 bases outside the gene matches. Here the CDR3 reads CASSPGTGVNQPQHF. The CDR3, as DNA: TGTGCCAGCAGTCCTGGGACAGGAGTTAATCAGCCCCAGCATTTT.

The chain carries TRBV11-2 and TRBJ2-3; D is unclear. Trimming shortened V by 2 bases and J by 1 base, and 7 bases separated the two germline ends. The germline gives CDR1 SGHAT, CDR2 FQNNGV. The CDR3 runs to 14 residues. The CDR3 spells CASSLNRGTDTQYF. The CDR3 region has the DNA TGTGCCAGCAGCTTAAACCGGGGCACAGATACGCAGTATTTT. Full variable domain (outside the CDR3, taken from reference TRBV11-2 and TRBJ2-3): EAGVAQSPRYKIIEKRQSVAFWCNPISGHATLYWYQQILGQGPKLLIQFQNNGVVDDSQLPKDRFSAERLKGVDSTLKIQPAKLEDSAVYLCASSLNRGTDTQYFGPGTRLTVL.

The J gene is TRBJ1-1, the V gene TRBV6-1; perhaps TRBD1 as D (5 bases). V was cut by 1 base and J by 7 bases, with 13 bases left in between. CDR1 is MNHNS and CDR2 is SASEGT in the germline V gene. This CDR3 has 14 amino acids. As DNA, the CDR3 is TGTGCCAGCAGTGAAGTTGGGCGGCAGGGTGAAGCTTTCTTT. Protein product: CASSEVGRQGEAFF.

This chain uses TRBV27 with TRBJ1-1, with D perhaps TRBD1 (5 bases). This CDR3 comprises 16 residues. Germline CDR1 reads MNHEY; CDR2 reads SMNVEV (reference sequence). Trimming pared 3 bases from V and 4 bases from J, leaving 18 bases between. The DNA of the CDR3 is TGTGCCAGCAGTTTTTGGTATGAGCAGGGACCCACTGAAGCTTTCTTT. It yields the protein CASSFWYEQGPTEAFF.

V gene TRBV7-9 combines with J gene TRBJ2-7; 8 nucleotides align to TRBD1. The CDR3 is 16 residues long. With V trimmed by 1 base and J by 5 bases, 10 bases remained unmatched. Germline V gene sequence: CDR1 SEHNR, CDR2 FQNEAQ (reference sequence). CDR3 in amino acids: CASSLGMTGASDEQYV. CDR3 nucleotides: TGTGCCAGCAGCTTAGGTATGACAGGGGCTTCGGACGAGCAGTACGTC.

The chain employs TRBV4-1 and TRBJ2-1; the match to TRBD2 covers 7 bases. V trimming: 4 bases; J trimming: 7 bases; junction bases outside the gene matches: 4. The CDR3 consists of 13 residues. Germline CDR1 MGHRA, CDR2 YSYEKL. The CDR3, as DNA: TGCGCCAGCAGCCTTAGGCGGGGGAATGAGCAGTTCTTC. It codes for CASSLRRGNEQFF.

The J gene is TRBJ1-2, the V gene TRBV5-4, with D hard to call. Germline CDR1 is SGHNT and CDR2 is YYREEE (reference sequence). Trimming left V 3 bases short and J 7 bases short, with 10 bases between. This CDR3 comprises 12 residues. In DNA, the CDR3 is TGTGCCAGCAGCTCTGACTTGGGTGGCTACACCTTC. Translating it yields CASSSDLGGYTF.

CDR3 amino acids: CASSFQGGNQPQHF. CDR3 DNA sequence: TGTGCCAGCAGCTTCCAGGGGGGAAATCAGCCCCAGCATTTT. The V call is TRBV7-8, the J call TRBJ1-5, with 7 positions matching TRBD1. V was pared by 3 bases and J by 4 bases, with 3 bases of the junction left unmatched. This CDR3 is built from 14 residues. Germline V lookup: CDR1 SGHVS, CDR2 FQNEAQ.

The J gene is TRBJ2-2, the V gene TRBV7-3; 13 bases map to TRBD2. Unmatched junction bases numbered 3, after V lost 5 bases and J lost 3 bases. Germline V lookup: CDR1 SGHTA, CDR2 FQGTGA. CDR3 length equals 16 residues. CDR3: CASSRTSGSYTGELFF. DNA for the CDR3: TGTGCCAGCAGCCGGACTAGCGGGAGTTACACCGGGGAGCTGTTTTTT.

The chain carries TRBV7-9 and TRBJ1-4; 7 bases match TRBD1. J gave up 8 bases and V 5 bases, and 11 bases lay outside the gene matches. CDR1 is SEHNR, CDR2 FQNEAQ, per germline (reference sequence). This CDR3 region has 15 residues. CDR3: CASSASGGVGEKLFF. CDR3 nucleotide sequence: TGTGCCAGCAGCGCTTCAGGGGGGGTGGGGGAAAAACTGTTTTTT.

The chain uses TRBV7-9 and TRBJ2-3; 10 nucleotides align to TRBD1. Germline V CDR1 and CDR2: SEHNR, FQNEAQ (reference sequence). V trimming: 5 bases; J trimming: 1 base; junction bases outside the gene matches: 3. This CDR3 contains 15 residues. CDR3 sequence (DNA): TGTGCCAGCAGCCCTGACAGGGGGCGCACAGATACGCAGTATTTT. It specifies CASSPDRGRTDTQYF.

V and J are TRBV6-5 and TRBJ1-5; D may be TRBD1 (5 bases). Germline assignment: CDR1 MNHEY and CDR2 SVGAGI. V was cut by 7 bases and J by 7 bases, with 20 bases left in between. This CDR3 contains 15 residues. CDR3 region: CASTRKGRVDQPQHF. DNA of the CDR3: TGTGCCAGCACCAGAAAGGGGAGGGTGGACCAGCCCCAGCATTTT.

V usage is TRBV6-5 and J usage is TRBJ1-6, with 9 nucleotides matching TRBD1. In germline, CDR1 is MNHEY, CDR2 SVGAGI. There are 14 residues in the CDR3. The J segment lost 7 bases and the V segment lost 6 bases, leaving 4 bases of the junction unmatched. The CDR3: CASSRTGENSPLHF. The DNA of the CDR3 is TGTGCCAGCAGCCGGACAGGGGAAAATTCACCCCTCCACTTT.

The chain employs TRBV6-2 or TRBV6-3 and TRBJ1-2; no definite D call. The CDR3 spans 11 residues. Germline values: CDR1 MNHEY, CDR2 SVGEGT. With 5 bases removed from V and 8 bases from J, the gap between germline ends came to 9 bases. In DNA form, the CDR3 reads TGTGCCAGCAGTAAAAATGTGGGCTACACCTTC. It specifies CASSKNVGYTF.

The V call is TRBV28, the J call TRBJ1-2; 7 bases fit TRBD1. CDR3 length equals 14 residues. Germline V gives CDR1 MDHEN, CDR2 SYDVKM. Trimming removed 3 bases from V and 6 bases from J; junction bases left unmatched: 7. The CDR3 nucleotides read TGTGCCAGCAGTTTGCAGACAGGGATCGATGGCTACACCTTC. It is translated as CASSLQTGIDGYTF.

This chain joins TRBV27 and TRBJ1-2, with D perhaps TRBD1 (5 bases). Germline V lookup: CDR1 MNHEY, CDR2 SMNVEV (reference sequence). Trimming removed 4 bases at V and 7 bases at J, with 28 bases between. The CDR3 length is 18 residues. The CDR3 loop is CASSSGGVGARLHSGYTF. In DNA, the CDR3 is TGTGCCAGCAGTTCTGGGGGGGTTGGGGCCCGGCTTCATAGTGGCTACACCTTC.

This clone turned up a few times. The chain recombines TRBV28 with TRBJ1-2; TRBD1 aligns across 8 bases. Trimming at V came to 3 bases and at J to 12 bases, leaving 6 bases not matched to a gene. This CDR3 spans 12 amino acids. The germline V gene has CDR1 MDHEN and CDR2 SYDVKM. CDR3 residues: CASSLATGVNTF. CDR3 DNA: TGTGCCAGCAGTTTGGCGACAGGGGTCAACACCTTC.

The chain combines TRBV5-8 with TRBJ2-1; tentative D call: TRBD2 (5 bases). This CDR3 is built from 13 residues. V lost 4 bases and J lost 8, with 13 bases in between. Germline lookup yields CDR1 SGHTS and CDR2 YDEGEE. CDR3 in DNA: TGTGCCAGCAGCGGAGGACGGACCGATGAGCAGTTCTTC. This encodes CASSGGRTDEQFF.

V is TRBV7-3 and J is TRBJ2-6; D perhaps matches TRBD2 (6 bases). The length of the CDR3 is 16 residues. Germline V lookup: CDR1 SGHTA, CDR2 FQGTGA. Trimming shortened V by 5 bases and J by 2 bases, and 13 bases separated the two germline ends. The CDR3 nucleotides are TGTGCCAGCAGCCACGCCGGAGGGACTGGGGCCAACGTCCTGACTTTC. This codes for CASSHAGGTGANVLTF.

This rearrangement joins TRBV6-4 to TRBJ2-2; possibly TRBD1 for D (5 bases). The CDR3 contains 14 residues. Trimming pared 3 bases from V and 2 bases from J, leaving 7 bases between. Per the germline V gene, CDR1 is MRHNA and CDR2 is SNTAGT. The CDR3, as DNA: TGTGCCAGCAGTGATCAGGGAAACACCGGGGAGCTGTTTTTT. Translating it yields CASSDQGNTGELFF.

In DNA, the CDR3 is TGTGCCATCAGGCTACAGGAAGACTATGGCTACACCTTC. It is translated as CAIRLQEDYGYTF. The chain joins TRBV10-3 to TRBJ1-2; weak D call: TRBD1 (5 bases). CDR1 and CDR2 (germline): ENHRY, SYGVKD. V lost 6 bases, J lost 3 bases, and 11 bases lay in between. The CDR3 sequence is 13 residues long.

Here the CDR3 reads CAISGGVSDQPQHF. The CDR3 DNA reads TGTGCCATCAGTGGAGGGGTTTCCGATCAGCCCCAGCATTTT. The chain carries TRBV10-3 and TRBJ1-5, with D tentatively TRBD1 (5 bases). This CDR3 is 14 amino acids long. Germline assignment: CDR1 ENHRY and CDR2 SYGVKD. V lost 4 bases and J 5 bases, leaving 12 bases between the germline ends.

This chain connects TRBV18 to TRBJ1-1, with D perhaps matching TRBD1 (5 bases). Germline V gene data show CDR1 as KGHSH and CDR2 as LQKENI. The CDR3 length is 14 residues. The V end lost 4 bases, the J end lost 4 bases, and 13 bases lay between the germline ends. CDR3 DNA sequence: TGTGCCAGCTCACGAGACAGCGAGGTCACTGAAGCTTTCTTT. Amino acid sequence: CASSRDSEVTEAFF.

The V and J genes are TRBV3-1 (or the pseudogene TRBV3-2) and TRBJ2-1; 9 bases are shared with TRBD2. Losses at the gene ends were 3 bases for V and 0 bases for J; bases not matched to a gene: 9. Germline assignment: CDR1 LGHDT and CDR2 YNNKEL (reference sequence). The CDR3 length is 18 residues. CDR3 bases: TGTGCCAGCAGCCAGAGGGAGGGTAGCGGGAGCTCCTACAATGAGCAGTTCTTC. It is translated as CASSQREGSGSSYNEQFF.